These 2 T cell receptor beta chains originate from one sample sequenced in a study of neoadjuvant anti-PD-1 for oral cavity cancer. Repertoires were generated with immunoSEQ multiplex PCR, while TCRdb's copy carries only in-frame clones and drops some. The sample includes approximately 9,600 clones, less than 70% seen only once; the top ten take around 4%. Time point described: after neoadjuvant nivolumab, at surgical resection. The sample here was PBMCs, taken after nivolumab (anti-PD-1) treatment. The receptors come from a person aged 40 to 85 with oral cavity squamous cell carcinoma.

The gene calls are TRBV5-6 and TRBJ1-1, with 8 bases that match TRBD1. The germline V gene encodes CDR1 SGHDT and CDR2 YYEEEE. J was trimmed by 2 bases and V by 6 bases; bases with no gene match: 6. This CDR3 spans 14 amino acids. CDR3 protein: CASTWGQVNTEAFF. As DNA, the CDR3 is TGTGCCAGCACCTGGGGACAGGTCAACACTGAAGCTTTCTTT.

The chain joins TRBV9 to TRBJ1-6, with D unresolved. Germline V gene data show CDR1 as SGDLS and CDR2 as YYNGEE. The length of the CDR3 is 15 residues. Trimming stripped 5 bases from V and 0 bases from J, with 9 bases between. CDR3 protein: CASRSESSYNSPLHF. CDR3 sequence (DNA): TGTGCCAGCAGGTCAGAGAGCTCCTATAATTCACCCCTCCACTTT.